These T cell receptor beta chains were read from a single sample in a study of a mutant IDH1 vaccine in newly diagnosed glioma. This table comes from immunoSEQ multiplex PCR, and its TCRdb copy is limited to in-frame clones, with some not included. The table includes about 33,000 clones, around 80% detected once. The antigens of these receptors remain unknown. The source material was PBMCs, sampled from a glioma patient whose treatment included an IDH1 peptide vaccine. These receptors were taken from a woman aged 18-29 years with glioma. The CDR3 runs from the conserved cysteine through the conserved F or W. A D gene is named only where the DNA matches it firmly. Where a row states a size, it is once, few, many or the class of an expanded clone; other rows omit it.

TRBD1	TRBV7-8	TRBJ1-2	.	CASSPGATGGNYGYTF	TGTGCCAGCAGCCCCGGGGCGACAGGGGGGAACTATGGCTACACCTTC
TRBD1	TRBV15	TRBJ2-7	.	CATSRGQGTDEQYF	TGTGCCACCAGCAGAGGACAGGGTACGGACGAGCAGTACTTC
.	TRBV11-2	TRBJ1-2	.	CASSPRETDGYTF	TGTGCCAGCAGCCCCCGGGAGACAGATGGCTACACCTTC
TRBD2	TRBV11-2	TRBJ2-2	.	CASSLGDYNTGELFF	TGTGCCAGCAGCTTAGGGGACTATAACACCGGGGAGCTGTTTTTT
.	TRBV27	TRBJ2-1	.	CASSGVVRISYNEQFF	TGTGCCAGCAGTGGCGTCGTGCGGATCTCCTACAATGAGCAGTTCTTC
.	TRBV27	TRBJ2-7	.	CASSQDRNSYEQYF	TGTGCCAGCAGTCAAGACAGGAACTCCTACGAGCAGTACTTC
.	TRBV5-6	TRBJ1-2	.	CASSSLPGAQANYGYTF	TGTGCCAGCAGCTCCCTCCCAGGGGCGCAAGCTAACTATGGCTACACCTTC
.	TRBV28	TRBJ1-2	.	CASRSHTYGYTF	TGTGCCAGCAGGAGCCATACTTATGGCTACACCTTC
TRBD2	TRBV9	TRBJ2-7	.	CASSVGGGPVNEQYF	TGTGCCAGCAGCGTAGGCGGGGGACCTGTCAACGAGCAGTACTTC
.	TRBV19	TRBJ2-1	.	CASSSGGAINEQFF	TGTGCCAGTAGTAGTGGGGGGGCCATAAATGAGCAGTTCTTC
.	TRBV4-2	TRBJ1-1	few	CASSQDRDTEAFF	TGTGCCAGCAGCCAAGACAGGGACACTGAAGCTTTCTTT
TRBD1	TRBV4-2	TRBJ2-2	once	CASSLKVGTGIPGELFF	TGTGCCAGCAGCCTCAAGGTCGGGACAGGCATACCCGGGGAGCTGTTTTTT
.	TRBV27	TRBJ1-1	.	CASSLYPTVQNTEAFF	TGTGCCAGCAGTTTATACCCGACAGTCCAGAACACTGAAGCTTTCTTT
.	TRBV7-9	TRBJ1-5	few	CASSDDSSNQPQHF	TGTGCCAGCAGCGACGACAGTAGCAATCAGCCCCAGCATTTT
TRBD1	TRBV7-8	TRBJ1-5	.	CASSLEYQGAGQPQHF	TGTGCCAGCAGCTTAGAGTATCAGGGGGCCGGGCAGCCCCAGCATTTT
.	TRBV11-2	TRBJ2-7	.	CASSLDSSEQYF	TGTGCCAGCAGCTTAGATTCCTCCGAGCAGTACTTC